Included here is one T cell receptor beta chain sequence, with context. The time point is: patch test 2, 6 weeks after DPC sensitization. Treatment given: therapeutic diphenylcyclopropenone sensitization with weekly scalp DPC. Blood draws came first, before each patch test. The V segment lost 4 bases and the J segment 3 bases; nucleotides outside the gene matches: 7. From germline, CDR1 is SEHNR and CDR2 FQNEAQ (reference sequence). CDR3 length equals 16 residues. TCRdb analysed the RACE reads with MiXCR anew, one entry per CDR3 protein. The table records tens of thousands of distinct CDR3 sequences, roughly 10% of them present only once. This record belongs to a study of human T cells and chemical hapten exposure. About the study: The patients were mostly female; they had alopecia areata, totalis or universalis.

The TCR was taken from a man aged 30 to 39 with alopecia areata. Some clones in this sample may be carry-over from other donors' samples. This sequence joins TRBV7-9 and TRBJ2-3; 10 bases are a match to TRBD2. Material: whole blood, obtained in connection with sensitization to the hapten diphenylcyclopropenone (DPC). The CDR3 loop is CASSSYSGLATDTQYF. Here the CDR3 DNA reads TGTGCCAGCAGCTCTTATTCGGGACTAGCGACAGATACGCAGTATTTT.